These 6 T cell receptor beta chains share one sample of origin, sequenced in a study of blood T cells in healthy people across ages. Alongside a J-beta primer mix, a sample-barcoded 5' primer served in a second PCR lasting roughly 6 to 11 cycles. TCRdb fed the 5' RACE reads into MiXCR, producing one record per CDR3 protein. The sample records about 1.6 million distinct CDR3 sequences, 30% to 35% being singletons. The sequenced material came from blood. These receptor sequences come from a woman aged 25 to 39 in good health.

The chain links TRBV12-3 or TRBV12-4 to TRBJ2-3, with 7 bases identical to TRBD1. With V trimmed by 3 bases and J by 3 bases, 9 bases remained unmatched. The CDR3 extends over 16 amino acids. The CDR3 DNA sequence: TGTGCCAGCAGTTTTTCGGGACAGACGACGACAGATACGCAGTATTTT. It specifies CASSFSGQTTTDTQYF.

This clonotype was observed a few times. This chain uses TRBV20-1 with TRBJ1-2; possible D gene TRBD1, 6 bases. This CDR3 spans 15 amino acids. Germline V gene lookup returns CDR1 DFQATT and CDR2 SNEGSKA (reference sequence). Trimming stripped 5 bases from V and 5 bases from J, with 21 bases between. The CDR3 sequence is CSAPSGGLLGYGYTF. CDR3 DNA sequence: TGCAGTGCTCCCAGCGGGGGCCTCTTGGGATATGGCTACACCTTC.

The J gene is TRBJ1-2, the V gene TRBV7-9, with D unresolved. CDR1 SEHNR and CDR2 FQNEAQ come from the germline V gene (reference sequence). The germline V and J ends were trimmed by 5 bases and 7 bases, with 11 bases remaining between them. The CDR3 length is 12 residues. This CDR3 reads CASSPPKGGYTF. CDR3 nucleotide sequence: TGTGCCAGCAGCCCCCCTAAGGGTGGCTACACCTTC.

DNA for the CDR3: TGTGCCAGCAGTTTGTTGTCTAGCGGGTTTGATGAGCAGTTCTTC. Amino acid sequence: CASSLLSSGFDEQFF. The chain employs TRBV27 and TRBJ2-1, with 8 bases lining up with TRBD2. J was trimmed by 8 bases and V by 3 bases; bases with no gene match: 9. The CDR3 covers 15 residues. Germline CDR1 reads MNHEY; CDR2 reads SMNVEV (reference sequence).

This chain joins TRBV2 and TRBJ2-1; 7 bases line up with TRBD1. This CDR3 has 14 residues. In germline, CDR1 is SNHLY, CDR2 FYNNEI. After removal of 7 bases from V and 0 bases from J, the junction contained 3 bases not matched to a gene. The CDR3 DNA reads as TGTGCCAGCAAGACAGGGATCTCCTACAATGAGCAGTTCTTC. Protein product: CASKTGISYNEQFF.

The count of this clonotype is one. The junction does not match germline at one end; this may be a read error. The CDR3 region has the DNA TGTGCCAACAGCCCGCAAACCAGGGTAAATGAGCAGTTCTTC. As protein: CANSPQTRVNEQFF. V is TRBV7-2 and J is TRBJ2-1; the D gene is possibly TRBD1 (5 bases). Looked up from germline, CDR1 is SGHTA and CDR2 is FQGNSA. This CDR3 region has 14 residues.